This is a list of T cell receptor beta chains from one sample in a study of CD4 and CD8 cells across lung adenocarcinoma regions. TCRdb independently ran MiXCR on the PCR reads; one entry per CDR3 protein. The table includes around 12,000 distinct CDR3 sequences, roughly 56% detected once. The sample consisted of CD8+ T cells from the margin of a lung tumor. Receptor source: a female donor with lung adenocarcinoma. The CD4 and CD8 labels of this study may be unreliable. CDR3s include the opening cysteine and the closing phenylalanine or tryptophan. The order of the fields is D gene, V gene, clone size, J gene, CDR3 DNA, CDR3 protein. A D gene is named only where the DNA matches it firmly. Some rows have no size entry. The others give once, few or many, or a class for an expanded clone.

NA	TRBV4-1	many	TRBJ2-7	TGCGCCAGCAGCCCTGGCAGGCTCGTTTCCTACGAGCAGTACTTC	CASSPGRLVSYEQYF
NA	TRBV6-8	NA	TRBJ2-4	TGTGGCAGCCCGGGGCTGGGAGCCAAAGACACTCAGTACTTC	CGSPGLGAKDTQYF
TRBD1	TRBV27	NA	TRBJ1-2	TGTGCCAGCAGTTTAAGCCGGAGGGGGCACGGCTACACCTTC	CASSLSRRGHGYTF
NA	TRBV28	NA	TRBJ2-5	TGTGCCAGCAGTCCACAGGAGGGGACAAAAGAGACCCAGTACTTC	CASSPQEGTKETQYF
NA	TRBV25-1	NA	TRBJ2-5	TGTGCCAGCAGGGGATACGGGGGCCGGGGCTCAGAGACGCAGTACTTT	CASRGYGGRGSETQYF
NA	TRBV6-4	NA	TRBJ2-6	TGTGCCAGCAGTCTCGGCCCGGCTGGGGCCAACGTCCTGACTTTC	CASSLGPAGANVLTF
TRBD1	TRBV6-1	NA	TRBJ2-1	TGTGCCAGCAGTGAAAGGGACAGGGATTACAATGAGCAGTTCTTC	CASSERDRDYNEQFF
NA	TRBV6-1	NA	TRBJ2-4	TGTGCCAGCAGATCGGCGGGGAGCGCCAAAGACACGCAGTACTTC	CASRSAGSAKDTQYF
NA	TRBV6-1	NA	TRBJ1-5	TGTGCCAGCAGCAGACAGCTTTGGCAGCCCCAGCATTTT	CASSRQLWQPQHF
NA	TRBV10-3	NA	TRBJ2-5	TGTGCCACCAACAGGGGGGGAGAGACCCAGTACTTC	CATNRGGETQYF
TRBD2	TRBV6-4	many	TRBJ2-3	TGTGCCAGCAGTGAGGCGGCGGGGGGGCAAGATACGCAGTATTTT	CASSEAAGGQDTQYF
NA	TRBV27	NA	TRBJ2-3	TGTGCGGGCAGTTTGGGCCGGGTCACAGAGACGCAGTACTTT	CAGSLGRVTETQYF
TRBD1	TRBV27	NA	TRBJ2-1	TGTGCCAGCAGGTTCCTCCGGGACAGGGCAAATGAGCAGTTCTTC	CASRFLRDRANEQFF
NA	TRBV27	NA	TRBJ2-3	TGTGCCGGGGGTTTACGGGGCCCAGGCGCAGATACGCAGTATTTC	CAGGLRGPGADTQYF
NA	TRBV6-1	NA	TRBJ1-1	TGTGCCAGCAGTGCCTCACAGGCGAGGGAAGCTTTCTTT	CASSASQAREAFF
TRBD1	TRBV6-5	medium-sized	TRBJ2-2	TGTGCCAGCAGCCTTCGACAGGGGGCCGACACCGGGGAGCTGTTTTTT	CASSLRQGADTGELFF
NA	TRBV6-1	medium-sized	TRBJ2-6	TGTGCCACTCTGACAGGTTCCTCTGGGGCCAACGTCCTGACTTTC	CATLTGSSGANVLTF
TRBD2	TRBV6-1	NA	TRBJ2-5	TGTGCCAGCAGGCGTAGCGGGCACCGAGACCCAGAGACGCAGTACTTC	CASRRSGHRDPETQYF
NA	TRBV6-5	NA	TRBJ2-4	TGTGCCAGCGGTTCGGGGCTGAGAGCCAAAGACACGCAGTACTTC	CASGSGLRAKDTQYF
NA	TRBV27	once	TRBJ2-3	TGTGCGGGCAGCGGACGTACAGGGACAGATACGCAGTATTTT	CAGSGRTGTDTQYF
NA	TRBV4-1	NA	TRBJ2-4	TGCGCCAGCAGCCAAGCAGACGCGGGGCTGGGAGCCAAAGACACTCAGTACTTC	CASSQADAGLGAKDTQYF
NA	TRBV11-1	few	TRBJ1-1	TGTGCCAGCACCCCGGTAGGGGATGAAGCTTTCTTT	CASTPVGDEAFF
NA	TRBV6-6	medium-sized	TRBJ1-1	TGTGCCAGCAGTTACTCGACGGGCACTGAAGCTTTCTTT	CASSYSTGTEAFF
TRBD1	TRBV6-5	medium-sized	TRBJ2-1	TGTGCCAGCAGCCTCACAGGGGTCATGAACAATGAGCAGTTCTTC	CASSLTGVMNNEQFF
TRBD2	TRBV6-1	many	TRBJ2-1	TGTGCCAGCAGCCACCCTGGGACTAGCGGGACCTCCTACAATGAGCAGTTCTTC	CASSHPGTSGTSYNEQFF
NA	TRBV27	few	TRBJ2-5	TGTGCGGGCAGTGGGGGCGGGGACACAGATACCCAGTACTTC	CAGSGGGDTDTQYF
TRBD2	TRBV10-2	NA	TRBJ2-3	TGCGCCAGCAGGGATCTAGCGGGGAGCCCAGAGACGCAGTACTTT	CASRDLAGSPETQYF
TRBD2	TRBV10-1	NA	TRBJ2-5	TGCGCCAGCAGTGAAGGCGGTAGCGGGAAGGGAGAGACCCAGTACTTC	CASSEGGSGKGETQYF
TRBD2	TRBV7-2	NA	TRBJ2-5	TGTGCCAGCAGCCCACGCCCCTCGCTAGCGGGGATGCAAGAGACCCAGTACTTC	CASSPRPSLAGMQETQYF